A selection of T cell receptor beta chains follows, all from one sample in a study of blood T cell repertoires in COVID-19. Profiling relied on immunoSEQ multiplex PCR, and the TCRdb table lists in-frame clones only, not all of them. Seen here are roughly 260,000 clones, 70% to 90% observed once, and the top ten hold around 1.8%. Sequencing was carried out using PBMCs or T cells enriched from blood (not recorded which). The receptors were gathered from a woman aged 45-65 years who had recovered from COVID-19. CDR3s include the opening cysteine and the closing phenylalanine or tryptophan. A D gene is named only where the DNA matches it firmly. Size is omitted from some rows. Given values are once, few, many or a class for expanded clones.

j_call | d_call | clone_size | v_call | cdr3_nt | cdr3_aa
TRBJ2-2 | TRBD2 | - | TRBV27 | TGTGCCAGCAGTTTTACTAGCGGGAGGATCTCCGGGGAGCTGTTTTTT | CASSFTSGRISGELFF
TRBJ1-4 | - | - | TRBV7-9 | TGTGCCAGCAGCAGTTGGCCCTTTGAAAAACTGTTTTTT | CASSSWPFEKLFF
TRBJ1-3 | - | - | TRBV7-2 | TGTGCCAGCAGCCCCCTGAAGAGGGTAGACACCATATATTTT | CASSPLKRVDTIYF
TRBJ2-7 | - | - | TRBV7-9 | TGTGCCAGCAGCTGGGGGGGCGGCGAGCAGTACTTC | CASSWGGGEQYF
TRBJ2-2 | TRBD2 | - | TRBV19 | TGTGCCAGTAGTACAGGGACTAGCGGGAGAACCACCGGGGAGCTGTTTTTT | CASSTGTSGRTTGELFF
TRBJ2-1 | TRBD1 | - | TRBV28 | TGTGCCAGCAGCCTACTCTACAGGGGGCAGTTCTTC | CASSLLYRGQFF
TRBJ2-1 | - | - | TRBV5-5 | TGTGCCAGCAGCTTGGCACAGGCAGCCTACAATGAGCAGTTCTTC | CASSLAQAAYNEQFF
TRBJ2-1 | - | - | TRBV7-2 | TGTGCCAGCAGCTTAGCGTTTGGCCGATACAATGAGCAGTTCTTC | CASSLAFGRYNEQFF
TRBJ2-1 | TRBD2 | few | TRBV7-2 | TGTGCCAGCAGCTTAGGGCTAGCGGGGGTCTACAATGAGCAGTTCTTC | CASSLGLAGVYNEQFF
TRBJ1-5 | TRBD1 | - | TRBV2 | TGTGCCAGTAGGGGACAGAGCAATCAGCCCCAGCATTTT | CASRGQSNQPQHF
TRBJ2-7 | TRBD2 | - | TRBV18 | TGTGCCAGCTCACCTGGGACTAGCGGGAGCCACGAGCAGTACTTC | CASSPGTSGSHEQYF
TRBJ1-1 | TRBD1 | - | TRBV12-5 | TGTGCTAGTGGTTTGGTACAGGGACAGTCAACCACTGAAGCTTTCTTT | CASGLVQGQSTTEAFF
TRBJ1-4 | TRBD1 | - | TRBV4-2 | TGTGCCAGCAGCCAAAGGACCGGGACAGGGGTTATAAGTGAAAAACTGTTTTTT | CASSQRTGTGVISEKLFF
TRBJ2-7 | - | - | TRBV27 | TGTGCCAGCAGTCAATCCCGGGACTCCATCTACGAGCAGTACTTC | CASSQSRDSIYEQYF
TRBJ2-3 | TRBD2 | - | TRBV28 | TGTGCCAGCAGTTTAGAGGGGCGACTAGCGGCCCCTGGGGTTACGCAGTATTTT | CASSLEGRLAAPGVTQYF
TRBJ2-7 | - | once | TRBV30 | TGTGCCTGGAGTAGGGGCTACGAGCAGTACTTC | CAWSRGYEQYF
TRBJ1-6 | - | - | TRBV18 | TGTGCCAGCTCACCACAAACAGGGAGCTCCTATAATTCACCCCTCCACTTT | CASSPQTGSSYNSPLHF
TRBJ1-2 | - | - | TRBV24-1 | TGTGCCACCAGTGTAAAACAGGGAATTGGCTACACCTTC | CATSVKQGIGYTF
TRBJ2-3 | TRBD2 | - | TRBV10-3 | TGTGCCATCAGCCCCACCTCTAGCGGGAGCACAGATACGCAGTATTTT | CAISPTSSGSTDTQYF
TRBJ1-1 | - | - | TRBV6-5 | TGTGCCAGCCGGGACTTCACTGAAGCTTTCTTT | CASRDFTEAFF
TRBJ2-7 | TRBD1 | - | TRBV2 | TGTGCCAGCAGGGGACAGCCCAGCTACTACGAGCAGTACTTC | CASRGQPSYYEQYF
TRBJ2-1 | - | - | TRBV21-1 | TGTGCCAGCAGCAAGGATGAGAGACGATGGGGGGGTACCAATGAGCAGTTCTTC | CASSKDERRWGGTNEQFF
TRBJ1-2 | - | - | TRBV4-1 | TGCGCCAGCAGCCAAGATTTTAGATATGGCTACACCTTC | CASSQDFRYGYTF
TRBJ2-2 | TRBD2 | few | TRBV6-5 | TGTGCCACCCAGCGGGAGGCCACCGGGGAGCTGTTTTTT | CATQREATGELFF
TRBJ2-1 | - | - | TRBV9 | TGTGCCAGCAGCGGCCCACTGAGCTCCTACAATGAGCAGTTCTTC | CASSGPLSSYNEQFF